What follows is one TCR beta chain and its context. Amplification yielded TCR beta CDR3 regions, with RNA transcripts as the source. HTBI primers drove first-round RT-PCR of the TCR CDR3. TCRdb recomputed calls from the multiplex PCR reads with MiXCR, one row per CDR3 protein. The table shows a few hundred thousand distinct CDR3 sequences, with approximately 19% occurring only once. The data derive from a study of T cells in Graves' hyperthyroidism and ophthalmopathy. V shed 6 bases, J shed 5 bases, and the junction held 4 bases outside the gene matches. In germline, CDR1 is SGHTA, CDR2 FQGTGA. CDR3 size: 14 residues.

This TCR derives from a man aged 45-65 years with Graves' ophthalmopathy. Sequences were obtained from blood. The J gene is TRBJ2-2, the V gene TRBV7-3; 9 bases fit TRBD2. The chain's CDR3 is CASRAGGGTGELFF. In DNA, the CDR3 is TGTGCCAGCAGAGCGGGAGGTGGGACCGGGGAGCTGTTTTTT.